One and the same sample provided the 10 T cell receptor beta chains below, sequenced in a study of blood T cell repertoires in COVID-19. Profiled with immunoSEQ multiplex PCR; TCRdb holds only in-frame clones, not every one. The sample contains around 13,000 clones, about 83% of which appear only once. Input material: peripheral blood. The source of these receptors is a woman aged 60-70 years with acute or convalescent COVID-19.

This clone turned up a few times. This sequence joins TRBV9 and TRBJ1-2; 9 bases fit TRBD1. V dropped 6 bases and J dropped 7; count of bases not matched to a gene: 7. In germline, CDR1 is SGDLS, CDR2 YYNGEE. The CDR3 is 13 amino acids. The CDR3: CASTQTTGGGYTF. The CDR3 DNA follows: TGTGCCAGCACCCAAACGACAGGGGGTGGCTACACCTTC. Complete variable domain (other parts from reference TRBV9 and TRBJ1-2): DSGVTQTPKHLITATGQRVTLRCSPRSGDLSVYWYQQSLDQGLQFLIQYYNGEERAKGNILERFSAQQFPDLHSELNLSSLELGDSALYFCASTQTTGGGYTFGSGTRLTVV.

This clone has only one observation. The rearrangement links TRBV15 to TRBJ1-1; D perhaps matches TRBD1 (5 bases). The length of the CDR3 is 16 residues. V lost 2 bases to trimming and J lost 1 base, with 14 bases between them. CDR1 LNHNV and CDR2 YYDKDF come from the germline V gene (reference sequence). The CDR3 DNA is TGTGCCACCAGCAGATTCCAGACAGCCGCGAACACTGAAGCTTTCTTT. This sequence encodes CATSRFQTAANTEAFF.

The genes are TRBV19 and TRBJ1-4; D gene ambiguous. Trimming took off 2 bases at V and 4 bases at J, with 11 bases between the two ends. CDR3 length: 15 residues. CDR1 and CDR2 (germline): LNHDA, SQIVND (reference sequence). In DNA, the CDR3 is TGTGCCAGTAGTATAAAACTCGGGTTTAATGAAAAACTGTTTTTT. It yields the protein CASSIKLGFNEKLFF.

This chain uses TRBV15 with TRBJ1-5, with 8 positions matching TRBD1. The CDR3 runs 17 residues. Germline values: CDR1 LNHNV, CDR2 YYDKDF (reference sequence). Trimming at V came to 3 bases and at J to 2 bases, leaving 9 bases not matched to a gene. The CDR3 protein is CATSSPDRDFRNQPQHF. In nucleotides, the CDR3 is TGTGCCACCAGCAGCCCGGACAGGGACTTTCGCAATCAGCCCCAGCATTTT.

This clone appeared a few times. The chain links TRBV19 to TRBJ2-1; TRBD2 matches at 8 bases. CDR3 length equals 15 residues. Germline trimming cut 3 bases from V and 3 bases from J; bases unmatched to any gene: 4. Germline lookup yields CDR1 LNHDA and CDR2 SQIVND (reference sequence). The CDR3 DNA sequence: TGTGCCAGTAGTATCCTTAGCGGGGACTACAATGAGCAGTTCTTC. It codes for CASSILSGDYNEQFF.

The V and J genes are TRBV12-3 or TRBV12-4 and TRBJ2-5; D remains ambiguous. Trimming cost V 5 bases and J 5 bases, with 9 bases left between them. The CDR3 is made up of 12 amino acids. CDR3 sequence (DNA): TGTGCCAGCAGTCAGGCCCCCGAGACCCAGTACTTC. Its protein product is CASSQAPETQYF.

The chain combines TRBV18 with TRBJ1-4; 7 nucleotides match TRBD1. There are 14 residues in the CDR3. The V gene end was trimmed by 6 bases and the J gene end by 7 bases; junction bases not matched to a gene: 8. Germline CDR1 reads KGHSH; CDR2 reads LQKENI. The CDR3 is CASSSGGFGEKLFF. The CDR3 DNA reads TGTGCCAGCTCCTCAGGGGGATTCGGTGAAAAACTGTTTTTT. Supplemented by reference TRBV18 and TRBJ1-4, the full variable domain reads NAGVMQNPRHLVRRRGQEARLRCSPMKGHSHVYWYRQLPEEGLKFMVYLQKENIIDESGMPKERFSAEFPKEGPSILRIQQVVRGDSAAYFCASSSGGFGEKLFFGSGTQLSVL.

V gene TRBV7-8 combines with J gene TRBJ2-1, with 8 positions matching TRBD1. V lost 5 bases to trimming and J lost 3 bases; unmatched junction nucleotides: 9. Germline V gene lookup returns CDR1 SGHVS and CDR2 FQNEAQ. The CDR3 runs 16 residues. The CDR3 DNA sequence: TGTGCCAGCAGCGCCTGGACAGGGTCGGTCTACAATGAGCAGTTCTTC. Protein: CASSAWTGSVYNEQFF.

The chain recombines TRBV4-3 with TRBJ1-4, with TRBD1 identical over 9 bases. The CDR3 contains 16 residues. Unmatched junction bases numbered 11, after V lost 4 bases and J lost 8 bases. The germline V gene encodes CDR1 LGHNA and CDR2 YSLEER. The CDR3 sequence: CASSPEEGTGLEKLFF. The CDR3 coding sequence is TGCGCCAGCAGCCCAGAGGAAGGGACAGGGTTGGAAAAACTGTTTTTT.

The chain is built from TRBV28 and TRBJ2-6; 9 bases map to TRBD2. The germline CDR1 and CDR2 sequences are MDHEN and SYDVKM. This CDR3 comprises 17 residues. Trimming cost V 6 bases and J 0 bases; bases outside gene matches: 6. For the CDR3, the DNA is TGTGCCAGCAGGACTAGCGGAGTGTTCTCTGGGGCCAACGTCCTGACTTTC. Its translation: CASRTSGVFSGANVLTF.